These T cell receptor beta chains were read from a single sample in a study of human T cells and chemical hapten exposure. TCRdb used MiXCR to reprocess the RACE reads, holding one entry per CDR3 protein. The repertoire consists of some 41,000 distinct CDR3 sequences, with 4% occurring once and the leading ten covering over 25%. Sequences were derived from whole blood, sampled in connection with sensitization to the hapten diphenylcyclopropenone (DPC). Receptors were obtained from a man in his fifties or sixties with alopecia areata. Some clones in this sample may be carry-over from other donors' samples. Each CDR3 is given with its conserved first and last residue. D genes are given only for firm matches. The size field is filled for only some rows; it gives once, few, many or a size class.

v_call	j_call	d_call	clone_size	cdr3_nt	cdr3_aa
TRBV4-3	TRBJ2-7	TRBD2	many	TGCGCCAGCAGCCAAGAGTATGCAGCGGGAGCTTACGAGCAGTACTTC	CASSQEYAAGAYEQYF
TRBV6-2/TRBV6-3	TRBJ2-5	TRBD2	many	TGTGCCAGCAGACCTGCTAGCGGGATAGAGACCCAGTACTTC	CASRPASGIETQYF
TRBV7-2	TRBJ1-1	TRBD1	many	TGTGCCAGCAGCTTAGGACAGGGCAACACTGAAGCTTTCTTT	CASSLGQGNTEAFF
TRBV10-3	TRBJ2-1	TRBD2	many	TGTGCCATCAGTGAGTCTGACGGGAGGGCCATCTACAATGAGCAGTTCTTC	CAISESDGRAIYNEQFF
TRBV7-2	TRBJ1-5	NA	few	TGTGCCAGCAGCTTTATGGATTATCAGCCCCAGCATTTT	CASSFMDYQPQHF
TRBV25-1	TRBJ2-7	NA	many	TGTGCCAGCAGTGGAAGACAGGTTGACCAGCACGAGCAGTACTTC	CASSGRQVDQHEQYF
TRBV29-1	TRBJ2-3	NA	many	TGCAGCGTTGACGAGGGGTTAACAGATACGCAGTATTTT	CSVDEGLTDTQYF
TRBV30	TRBJ2-3	NA	medium-sized	TGTGCCTGGAGTGTAGCCAGGGCAAGTGATACGCAGTATTTT	CAWSVARASDTQYF
TRBV28	TRBJ2-6	NA	NA	TGTGTCAGTACTGGGGCCAACGTCCTGACTTTC	CVSTGANVLTF
TRBV5-1	TRBJ1-6	NA	few	TGCGCCAGCACCTCGGACGGATCTAATTCACCCCTCCACTTT	CASTSDGSNSPLHF
TRBV1	TRBJ1-1	NA	few	TGCACCAGCAGCCAAGTCCGGAGGGGGCAGGGGGCCGCGAACACTGAAGCTTTCTTT	CTSSQVRRGQGAANTEAFF
TRBV29-1	TRBJ1-1	NA	many	TGCAGCGGCACAGGGTCCACTGAAGCTTTCTTT	CSGTGSTEAFF
TRBV7-2	TRBJ2-7	TRBD2	many	TGTGCCAGCAGCCTGTCGGGACTAGCGGGGACCTACGAGCAGTACTTC	CASSLSGLAGTYEQYF
TRBV29-1	TRBJ2-3	NA	many	TGCAGCGCCAGGGACTGGAGCACAGATACGCAGTATTTT	CSARDWSTDTQYF
TRBV4-1	TRBJ1-6	NA	many	TGCGCCAGCAGCCCTGGGTCTGTAGGGGGCTCCTATAATTCACCCCTCCACTTT	CASSPGSVGGSYNSPLHF
TRBV7-8	TRBJ1-5	TRBD1	few	TGTGCCAGCAGCAAGGGACAGAATCAGCCCCAGCATTTT	CASSKGQNQPQHF
TRBV29-1	TRBJ1-2	NA	many	TGCAGCGTTGCGGGGGACCTCTATGGCTACACCTTC	CSVAGDLYGYTF
TRBV19	TRBJ2-7	NA	few	TGTGCCAGTACCGGGACATCCGCCTACGAGCAGTACTTC	CASTGTSAYEQYF
TRBV9	TRBJ2-3	TRBD2	many	TGTGCCAGCAGCGTGGGGGGGACCACAGATACGCAGTATTTT	CASSVGGTTDTQYF
TRBV24-1	TRBJ2-3	NA	many	TGTGCCACCAGTGATCCCCGCACCACAGATACGCAGTATTTT	CATSDPRTTDTQYF
TRBV11-1	TRBJ2-4	NA	few	TGTGCCAGCAGCTCCACGGCCGACCCTCTAGCCAAAAACATTCAGTACTTC	CASSSTADPLAKNIQYF
TRBV3-1	TRBJ2-6	NA	few	TGTGCCAGCAGCCAACAACAGGAACGTTACTCTGGGGCCAACGTCCTGACTTTC	CASSQQQERYSGANVLTF
TRBV7-2	TRBJ1-5	NA	many	TGTGCCAGCAGCTTAAGGGATGACTGGCCCCAGCATTTT	CASSLRDDWPQHF
TRBV2	TRBJ1-2	NA	NA	TGTGCCAGCAACCCACTGCACCCGCAGGTTACTAACTATGGCTACACCTTC	CASNPLHPQVTNYGYTF
TRBV15	TRBJ2-7	TRBD1	many	TGTGCCACCAGCTTAGACAGGGGCCCCTACGAGCAGTACTTC	CATSLDRGPYEQYF
TRBV28	TRBJ1-1	NA	many	TGTGCCAGCAGTTTAACCACATTCCGTAACGGGGCTTTCTTT	CASSLTTFRNGAFF
TRBV9	TRBJ2-5	NA	many	TGTGCCAGCAGCGTAGAAGGCAGGGGGACTTCGGCCCAGTACTTC	CASSVEGRGTSAQYF
TRBV30	TRBJ1-6	NA	many	TGTGCCTGGACGCGGGGAGAACATAATTCACCCCTCCACTTT	CAWTRGEHNSPLHF
TRBV12-3/TRBV12-4	TRBJ2-1	TRBD2	many	TGTGCCAGCAGTTTGGGCGGGGGGGGCAATGAGCAGTTCTTC	CASSLGGGGNEQFF